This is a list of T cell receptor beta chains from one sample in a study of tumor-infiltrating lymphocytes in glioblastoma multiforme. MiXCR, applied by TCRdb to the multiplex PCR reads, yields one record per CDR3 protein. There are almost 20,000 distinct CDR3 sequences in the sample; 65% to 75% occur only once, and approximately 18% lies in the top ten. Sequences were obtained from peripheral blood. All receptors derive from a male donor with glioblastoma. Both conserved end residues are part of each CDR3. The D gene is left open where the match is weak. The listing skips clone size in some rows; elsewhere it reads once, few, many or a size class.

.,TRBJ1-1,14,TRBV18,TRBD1,CASSPDRVGTEAFF
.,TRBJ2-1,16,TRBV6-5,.,CASSSASAHSYNEQFF
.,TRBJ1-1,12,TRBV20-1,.,CIFPHLCTEAFF
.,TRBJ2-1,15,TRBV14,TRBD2,CASSRTLAGIDEQFF
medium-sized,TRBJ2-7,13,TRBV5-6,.,CASSLTSLHEQYF
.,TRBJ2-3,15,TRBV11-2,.,CASSYVGGTLWTQYF
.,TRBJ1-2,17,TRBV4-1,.,CASSQPNRDTRNYGYTF
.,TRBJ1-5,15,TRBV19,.,CASTVRTPSNQPQHF
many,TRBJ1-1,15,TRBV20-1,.,CRQDSLGSMNTEAFF
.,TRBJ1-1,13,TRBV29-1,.,CSVVSWAGTEAFF
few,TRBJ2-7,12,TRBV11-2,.,CASSTGIPEQYF
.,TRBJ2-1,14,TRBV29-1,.,CSTQDVSSYDEQFF
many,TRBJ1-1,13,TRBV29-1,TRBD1,CSVRDRVNTEAFF
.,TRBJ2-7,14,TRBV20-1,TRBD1,CSATRDRIPYEQYF
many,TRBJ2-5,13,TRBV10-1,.,CASRIQGLETQYF
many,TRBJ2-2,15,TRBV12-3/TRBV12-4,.,CASSVRDGGVGELFF
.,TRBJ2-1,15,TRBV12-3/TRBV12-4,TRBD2,CASSALAGPHNEQFF
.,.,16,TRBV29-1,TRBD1,CSVDDLAGGGTDTQHF
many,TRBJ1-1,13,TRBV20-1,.,CSAVWDGGAEAFF
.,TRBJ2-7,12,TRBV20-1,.,CSAGPSGCEQYF
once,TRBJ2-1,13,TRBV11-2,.,CAISARLGNELFF
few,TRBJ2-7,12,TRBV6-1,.,CASSAGVDEQCF
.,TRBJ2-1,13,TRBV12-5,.,CASGLRDWDEQFF
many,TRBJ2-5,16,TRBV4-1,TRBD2,CASSQDNASGSETQYF
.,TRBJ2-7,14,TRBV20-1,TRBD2,CSAPGLAGVGEQYF
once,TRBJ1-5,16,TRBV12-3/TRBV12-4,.,CASSRSGRSGNQPQHF
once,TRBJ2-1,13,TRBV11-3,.,CASSSVGEGEQFF
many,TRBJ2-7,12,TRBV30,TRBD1,CAWSVSGGEQYF
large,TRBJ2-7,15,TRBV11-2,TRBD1,CASSQSGTGPPEQYF
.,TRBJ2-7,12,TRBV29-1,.,CSFATDNYEQYF
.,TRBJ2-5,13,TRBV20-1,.,CSARRAVQETQYF
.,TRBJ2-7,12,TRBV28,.,CASSLRYYEQYF
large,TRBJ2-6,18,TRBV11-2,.,CASSPHRVGSSGANVLTF
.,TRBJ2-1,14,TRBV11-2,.,CASSLWGGSNEQFF
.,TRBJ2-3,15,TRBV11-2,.,CASIEGCASTDTQYF
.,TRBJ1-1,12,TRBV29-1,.,CSATTADTVAFF
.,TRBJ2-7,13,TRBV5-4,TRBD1,CASSRDRVGEEYF
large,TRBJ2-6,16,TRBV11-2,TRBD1,CASSLGQGAGANVLTF
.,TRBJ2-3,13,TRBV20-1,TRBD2,CSASREGGDTQYF
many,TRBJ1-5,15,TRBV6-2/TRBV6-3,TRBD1,CASSPQGVRDQPQHF
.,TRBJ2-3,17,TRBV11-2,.,CASSLDPANTSKDTRYF
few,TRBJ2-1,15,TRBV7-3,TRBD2,CASSPFVAGAGEQFF
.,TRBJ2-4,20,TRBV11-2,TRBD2,CASSPFPGIAGGLEEDIQYF
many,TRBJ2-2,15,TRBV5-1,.,CASSLAVSPSGELFF
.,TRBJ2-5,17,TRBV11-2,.,CASSIDIGQFTQETQYF
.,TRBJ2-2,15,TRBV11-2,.,CSSSLVQGHTRELFF
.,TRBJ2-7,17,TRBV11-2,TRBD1,CASRLESGQRPTYEQYF
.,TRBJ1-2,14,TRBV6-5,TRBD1,CASRTGGSNYGYTF
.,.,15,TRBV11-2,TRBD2,CASSFPAGVRDEQFF
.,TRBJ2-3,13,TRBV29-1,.,CSVGEPGTDTQYF